Below, 20 T cell receptor beta chains from the same sample are listed, as sequenced in a study. Treg sorting used a CD4+CD25+CD127-/low gate. Each CDR3 protein gets one entry after TCRdb re-called the 5' RACE reads with MiXCR. The table records 34,000 or so distinct CDR3 sequences, about a quarter of them present only once. The sequenced sample consisted of tumor-infiltrating Tregs sorted from the breast tumor. The receptors derive from a female donor with breast cancer.

On this clonotype: Given a much more abundant clone one base away, this may be a read error. V gene TRBV6-5 combines with J gene TRBJ2-7; D is tentatively TRBD1 or TRBD2 (5 bases each). CDR1 is MNHEY and CDR2 is SVGAGI in the germline V gene. V was shortened by 5 bases and J by 3 bases, with 17 bases between the two germline ends. CDR3 length equals 15 residues. CDR3 bases: TGTGCCAGCAGTCGCGACGGGGCGGCTAGCTACGAGCAGTACTTC. Amino acid sequence: CASSRDGAASYEQYF.

At least ten counts were recorded for this clonotype. The chain couples TRBV7-3 to TRBJ2-7; 8 bases line up with TRBD2. The CDR3 sequence is 15 residues long. V shed 5 bases, J shed 4 bases, and the junction held 10 bases outside the gene matches. CDR1 and CDR2 from the germline V gene are SGHTA and FQGTGA. CDR3 protein: CASSPGPSGSYEQYF. In DNA form, the CDR3 reads TGTGCCAGCAGCCCCGGCCCCAGCGGGAGTTACGAGCAGTACTTC.

As for this clonotype: A clone one base away is much larger, so this may be a read error. The rearrangement links TRBV24-1 to TRBJ1-2; tentatively, D is TRBD1 (6 bases). This CDR3 is built from 14 residues. CDR1 is KGHDR and CDR2 is SFDVKD in the germline V gene. CDR3 region: CASRGSGDNYGHTF. The CDR3 nucleotides are TGTGCCTCCAGGGGCTCAGGTGATAACTATGGCCACACCTTC.

To note about this clonotype: This could be a read error, since a much larger clone is one nucleotide away. The rearrangement joins TRBV6-5 to TRBJ1-1; possibly TRBD1 for D (6 bases). This CDR3 region has 16 residues. CDR1 and CDR2 from the germline V gene are MNHEY and SVGAGI. The CDR3 DNA is TGTGCCAGCAGTTACGGTTCCGGGGGCCTGAACACTGAAGCTCTCTTT. Translation: CASSYGSGGLNTEALF.

The chain carries TRBV6-1 and TRBJ1-1; D may be TRBD1 (6 bases). Germline V CDR1 and CDR2: MNHNS, SASEGT. The germline V and J ends were trimmed by 1 base and 0 bases, with 9 bases remaining between them. This CDR3 is built from 15 residues. The DNA for the CDR3 is TGTGCCAGCAGTGAAGGAACAGGGTTGAACACTGAAGCTTTCTTT. Translated: CASSEGTGLNTEAFF.

This clonotype was counted many times. V usage is TRBV3-1 and J usage is TRBJ2-1; 12 bases match TRBD2. The V gene's germline CDR1 is LGHDT and CDR2 YNNKEL (reference sequence). Trimming cost V 3 bases and J 7 bases; bases outside gene matches: 10. CDR3 length: 17 amino acids. Written as DNA, the CDR3 is TGTGCCAGCAGCCAGGAGAGGAGACTAGCGGGAGTAAATGAGCAGTTCTTC. Amino acid sequence: CASSQERRLAGVNEQFF.

J is TRBJ1-5 and V is TRBV6-6; D not resolved. Deletions cut 0 bases from V and 0 bases from J, with 12 bases between. The germline gives CDR1 MNHNY, CDR2 SVGAGI (reference sequence). This CDR3 has 17 amino acids. As DNA, the CDR3 is TGTGCCAGCAGTTACTCGGGCTTGGATTATAGCAATCAGCCCCAGCATTTT. Residues: CASSYSGLDYSNQPQHF.

As for this clonotype: This may be a read error: a much more frequent sequence differs by one nucleotide. This chain connects TRBV12-3 or TRBV12-4 to TRBJ1-2; a possible D gene is TRBD1 (5 bases). The CDR3 sequence is 14 residues long. Trimming left V 5 bases short and J 12 bases short, with 22 bases between. The chain's CDR3 is CASSTKPGPWGHTF. As DNA, the CDR3 is TGTGCCAGCAGTACAAAACCGGGGCCGTGGGGCCACACCTTC.

The J gene is TRBJ2-5, the V gene TRBV20-1; TRBD2 matches 9 bases. Trimming cost V 7 bases and J 2 bases; bases outside gene matches: 11. CDR3 length equals 15 residues. Germline V gene lookup returns CDR1 DFQATT and CDR2 SNEGSKA (reference sequence). The CDR3 sequence is CSDDQGGREQETQYF. Here the CDR3 DNA reads TGCAGTGACGACCAGGGCGGGAGGGAGCAAGAGACCCAGTACTTC.

This clonotype showed up many times. This chain links TRBV6-5 with TRBJ2-3, with a weak D call TRBD2 (6 bases). Germline V gene data show CDR1 as MNHEY and CDR2 as SVGAGI. V was clipped by 2 bases and J by 2 bases, with 14 bases between them. The CDR3 loop spans 16 amino acids. CDR3 in amino acids: CASSYGTSSNTDTQYF. The CDR3, as DNA: TGTGCCAGCAGTTACGGGACTTCTAGCAACACAGATACGCAGTATTTT.

This clonotype appeared many times. The V and J genes are TRBV19 and TRBJ2-1; 8 bases align to TRBD2. This CDR3 spans 21 amino acids. Per germline, CDR1 LNHDA and CDR2 SQIVND (reference sequence). V dropped 5 bases and J dropped 5; count of bases not matched to a gene: 26. DNA of the CDR3: TGTGCCAGTAGTCTTCGGAGTTATGCGGGAGGTGTAGTTTCGGCCCACAATGAGCAGTTCTTC. It encodes CASSLRSYAGGVVSAHNEQFF.

This clonotype was picked up many times. This chain joins TRBV3-1 and TRBJ1-2; a weak D match, TRBD1 (6 bases). Trimming took off 1 base at V and 5 bases at J, with 14 bases between the two ends. The CDR3 runs to 15 residues. Germline CDR1 is LGHDT and CDR2 is YNNKEL (reference sequence). The CDR3 here is CASSQGQGIGYGYTF. In nucleotides, the CDR3 is TGTGCCAGCAGCCAAGGGCAGGGGATAGGGTATGGCTACACCTTC.

Points on this clonotype: A much larger clone sits a single nucleotide away, making a read error possible. The chain links TRBV2 to TRBJ1-4; TRBD1 is a possible D gene (6 bases). Germline lookup yields CDR1 SNHLY and CDR2 FYNNEI. The CDR3 runs 15 residues. CDR3 in amino acids: CASSRRQATNERLFF. CDR3 coding DNA: TGTGCCAGCAGTAGGAGACAGGCAACTAATGAAAGACTGTTTTTT. Combining the CDR3 with reference TRBV2 and TRBJ1-4 gives the whole variable domain EPEVTQTPSHQVTQMGQEVILRCVPISNHLYFYWYRQILGQKVEFLVSFYNNEISEKSEIFDDQFSVERPDGSNFTLKIRSTKLEDSAMYFCASSRRQATNERLFFGSGTQLSVL.

This clonotype has ten or more counts. The genes are TRBV24-1 and TRBJ2-1; 10 nucleotides match TRBD1. The J segment lost 12 bases and the V segment lost 2 bases, leaving 6 bases of the junction unmatched. The germline gives CDR1 KGHDR, CDR2 SFDVKD. This CDR3 is built from 14 residues. CDR3 protein: CATSDSLTGGRQFF. The CDR3 DNA follows: TGTGCCACCAGTGATTCTCTGACAGGGGGCAGGCAGTTCTTC.

This clonotype came up a few times. This sequence joins TRBV12-3 or TRBV12-4 and TRBJ2-3; D may correspond to TRBD1 or TRBD2 (5 bases each). The CDR3 totals 15 residues. V was trimmed by 6 bases and J by 0 bases, leaving 13 bases between them. The CDR3 nucleotides read TGTGCCAGCAGCTGGCATGGGGGAAGCACAGATACGCAGTATTTT. This codes for CASSWHGGSTDTQYF.

This clonotype was seen repeatedly, ten times or more. This chain connects TRBV9 to TRBJ2-1, with 13 bases that match TRBD2. The CDR3 runs 16 residues. After removal of 3 bases from V and 6 bases from J, the junction contained 6 bases not matched to a gene. Germline CDR1 SGDLS, CDR2 YYNGEE. Written as DNA, the CDR3 is TGTGCCAGCAGCGAAGGGGGACTAGCGGGATCCAATGAGCAGTTCTTC. Amino acid sequence: CASSEGGLAGSNEQFF. Filled out from reference TRBV9 and TRBJ2-1, the complete variable domain reads DSGVTQTPKHLITATGQRVTLRCSPRSGDLSVYWYQQSLDQGLQFLIQYYNGEERAKGNILERFSAQQFPDLHSELNLSSLELGDSALYFCASSEGGLAGSNEQFFGPGTRLTVL.

Comment on this clonotype: The junction and the germline gene differ at one end; a read error may be behind it. The V call is TRBV7-2, the J call TRBJ1-1; TRBD1 aligns across 8 bases. The CDR3 runs to 14 residues. Germline values: CDR1 SGHTA, CDR2 FQGNSA. CDR3 DNA sequence: TGTGCCAGCAGTTTAGGACAGGGAGTAGGATCAGCTTACTTT. Amino acid sequence: CASSLGQGVGSAYF. The complete variable domain, with remaining parts taken from reference TRBV7-2 and TRBJ1-1, reads GAGVSQSPSNKVTEKGKDVELRCDPISGHTALYWYRQSLGQGLEFLIYFQGNSAPDKSGLPSDRFSAERTGGSVSTLTIQRTQQEDSAVYLCASSLGQGVGSAYFGQGTRLTVV.

The J gene is TRBJ2-3, the V gene TRBV24-1; 10 nucleotides match TRBD2. This CDR3 has 15 amino acids. The germline V gene has CDR1 KGHDR and CDR2 SFDVKD. With V trimmed by 3 bases and J by 5 bases, 4 bases remained unmatched. CDR3 nucleotides: TGTGCCACCAGTGATCCCGGGACTAGCGTAGATACGCAGTATTTT. This gives the protein CATSDPGTSVDTQYF.

This clonotype was seen many times. DNA of the CDR3: TGTGCCAGCAGTGATATCCTGTCTCCCTACGAGCAGTACTTC. Protein sequence: CASSDILSPYEQYF. The genes are TRBV6-1 and TRBJ2-7; D is uncertain. CDR1 and CDR2 from the germline V gene are MNHNS and SASEGT. The CDR3 totals 14 residues. Trimming took 3 bases from V and 2 from J, leaving 11 bases between them.

This clonotype was observed a handful of times. The chain uses TRBV5-1 and TRBJ1-1; D perhaps matches TRBD1 (5 bases). The CDR3 consists of 15 residues. The germline V gene has CDR1 SGHRS and CDR2 YFSETQ. V was trimmed by 7 bases and J by 2 bases, leaving 18 bases between them. The CDR3 nucleotides are TGCGCCAGCGCTGACAGTTACTACGCTAACACTGAAGCTTTCTTT. This codes for CASADSYYANTEAFF. Using reference TRBV5-1 and TRBJ1-1 for the parts outside the CDR3, the full variable domain is KAGVTQTPRYLIKTRGQQVTLSCSPISGHRSVSWYQQTPGQGLQFLFEYFSETQRNKGNFPGRFSGRQFSNSRSEMNVSTLELGDSALYLCASADSYYANTEAFFGQGTRLTVV.